The sequence of this TCR beta chain was determined in a study of blood T cell repertoires in COVID-19. At the level of the study: The United States, Italy and Spain were the sources of the acute and convalescent COVID-19 samples. Sample material is recorded as cDNA or gDNA derived from T cells, B-cell-depleted T cells, or PBMCs.

Authors' data handling: Counts of nucleated cells, estimated from reference gene primer amplification, were obtained. The assay was immunoSEQ multiplex PCR, and TCRdb's table has in-frame clones only and misses some. Clonal size and the V and J genes are those of that table, whereas D and trimming came from the DNA. The table includes roughly 60,000 clones, 60% to 85% detected once. Trimming cost V 5 bases and J 2 bases, with 7 bases left between them. CDR3 length equals 12 residues. V is TRBV12-3 or TRBV12-4 and J is TRBJ2-7; no definite D call. Sequenced input: peripheral blood. The clonotype was recovered from a human donor in a cohort sampled during active COVID-19. For the CDR3, the DNA is TGTGCCAGCAGTCCCCTCCCCTACGAGCAGTACTTC. This gives the protein CASSPLPYEQYF.